This T cell receptor beta chain originates from a study of T cell responses to AZD1222 COVID-19 vaccine (dated by TCRdb to 2020 to 2023). Looking at the study overall: AZD1222 recipients given second doses at about 4 weeks or at about 12 weeks were pooled, since spike-specific TCR depth and breadth were not found to differ between the two schedules. A total of more than 230 trial participants underwent TCR sequencing, of whom 200 to 220 had received two doses of AZD1222 and about 25 had received two doses of the MenACWY control vaccine. Trial participants were enrolled by age into subgroups of 18-55, 56-69 and 70-plus years, and around 150, 28 and 57 TCR-sequenced participants, respectively, were included in these subgroups. Study-level results and caveats: In the small 56-69-year group, the increase in depth fell short of significance, most likely because of low power. The whole spike protein was spanned by vaccine-associated CD4 TCRs, and dominant responses were seen in regions 160-218 and 743-854. Most participants were white British and females outnumbered males, and the authors suggested that clonal diversity may have been underestimated. Epitopes outside the regions mutated in the B.1.351 and B.1.1.7 variants were reportedly recognized by nearly half of the unique spike-specific TCRs. Because no day 14 peak-response samples were available, the repertoires could be characterized only after the peak T cell response. Spike-specific TCR breadth and depth rose significantly after two AZD1222 doses compared with day 0 and with MenACWY recipients. Conclusions about previously exposed vaccinees were limited because only a handful of AZD1222 recipients were SARS-CoV-2 seropositive at baseline.

This clone was seen only a few times. Its antigen remains undetermined. Per-base qualities were not stored, and no clone one base away is much larger. The time point label on this specimen signifies: baseline before first vaccination. The vaccinee samples were drawn from two UK trials, COV001 and COV002, one of which was a single-blind randomized controlled phase 2/3 trial testing AZD1222 (ChAdOx1 nCoV-19) in healthy adults. For TCRbeta chain sequencing, PBMC samples from trial participants were taken at day 0 and at day 28 after the second dose. The CDR3 regions of human TCRbeta chains were analyzed by immunosequencing. In the source study's methods: TCRs in the repertoires were matched against a reference library of SARS-CoV-2-specific TCRs that had been generated with the MIRA antigen-specificity platform. Breadth was defined as the fraction of unique TCRs that were SARS-CoV-2-associated. Depth was defined as the fraction of total T cells that were SARS-CoV-2-associated. Using the MIRA data, every spike-specific TCR was mapped to the spike region that the TCR reacted to and assigned to either a CD4 or a CD8 class. Log10-transformed breadth and depth values were compared by one-way ANOVA with Sidak's multiple comparisons tests. TCRdb retrieved this table from immuneACCESS and kept in-frame rearrangements only. Not all clones are present; in checked studies, unresolved V genes account for under half, and no reason is known for the remainder. V, J and clone size reflect that table, while D and trimming were determined from the DNA. Within this sample are more than 90,000 clones, with roughly 87% of them counted one time only. The top ten constitute 16% of the sample.

V is cut by 0 bases and J by 6 bases, and the space between the germline ends is 9 bases. Sequences SGDLS (CDR1) and YYNGEE (CDR2) are obtained from the germline V gene. Measured from the cysteine to the phenylalanine, the CDR3 is 14 residues long. Only the CDR3 portion is preserved as DNA: 42 bases, with reading frame beginning at the first base. The chain employs TRBV9 and TRBJ2-2, with the D gene not confidently named. The receptor comes from an adult in good health. Sequencing was performed on peripheral blood, taken on day 0 of AZD1222 vaccination. The nucleotide sequence reads TGTGCCAGCAGCGTAGAAGGTTGGTCCGGGGAGCTGTTTTTT. This translates into CASSVEGWSGELFF.